These 6 T cell receptor beta chains share one sample of origin, sequenced in a study of OX40 agonist ivuxolimab in advanced cancers. Generated by immunoSEQ multiplex PCR, the TCRdb table keeps only in-frame clones and is missing some. The repertoire has about 77,000 clones, just over 90% of them found once; the top ten carry around 4.9%. The sequencing used CD4+ or CD8+ T cells sorted from blood, collected in a trial of the OX40 agonist ivuxolimab. The receptor source for this set is an adult with an advanced solid tumor such as melanoma, head and neck, liver or kidney cancer.

The chain uses TRBV18 and TRBJ2-3, with 10 nucleotides matching TRBD2. This CDR3 is built from 15 residues. V lost 4 bases and J lost 5; bases outside the gene matches: 6. Germline CDR1 reads KGHSH; CDR2 reads LQKENI. The CDR3 sequence: CASSRGLASLDTQYF. CDR3 coding DNA: TGTGCCAGCTCACGGGGACTAGCGTCTCTAGATACGCAGTATTTT.

V gene TRBV28 combines with J gene TRBJ1-3, with 8 nucleotides matching TRBD1. Germline V CDR1 and CDR2: MDHEN, SYDVKM. The V gene end was trimmed by 5 bases and the J gene end by 4 bases; junction bases not matched to a gene: 10. The CDR3 is made up of 16 amino acids. CDR3 bases: TGTGCCAGCAGTGGGGAGGTCAGGGGGCTCGGAAACACCATATATTTT. This codes for CASSGEVRGLGNTIYF.

V usage is TRBV2 and J usage is TRBJ2-1; a weak D match, TRBD2 (5 bases). The CDR3 runs to 11 residues. The V and J ends lost 7 bases and 8 bases respectively, with 9 bases between them. Looked up from germline, CDR1 is SNHLY and CDR2 is FYNNEI. The CDR3 DNA sequence: TGTGCCAGCACCGTAGCGCATGAGCAGTTCTTC. Its protein product is CASTVAHEQFF.

DNA for the CDR3: TGTGCCACCTCAGGGGACGGACAACAGCCCCAGCATTTT. This translates into CATSGDGQQPQHF. The chain is built from TRBV11-2 and TRBJ1-5, with TRBD1 as a possible D gene (6 bases). Germline V gene data show CDR1 as SGHAT and CDR2 as FQNNGV. V was shortened by 10 bases and J by 7 bases, with 17 bases between the two germline ends. This CDR3 is 13 amino acids long.

The genes are TRBV7-9 and TRBJ2-5; unclear D gene. V was shortened by 5 bases and J by 2 bases, with 12 bases between the two germline ends. The length of the CDR3 is 14 residues. The germline V gene encodes CDR1 SEHNR and CDR2 FQNEAQ (reference sequence). Here the CDR3 reads CASSRRSDQETQYF. The CDR3 DNA reads TGTGCCAGCAGCCGCCGGTCAGATCAAGAGACCCAGTACTTC.

The CDR3 coding sequence is TGTGCCAGCAGAAAACCACAGGGAAGCTACGAGCAGTACTTC. Its protein product is CASRKPQGSYEQYF. The chain employs TRBV28 and TRBJ2-7, with D possibly TRBD1 on 6 matching bases. The CDR3 covers 14 residues. Deletions cut 6 bases from V and 3 bases from J, with 15 bases between. Germline CDR1 is MDHEN and CDR2 is SYDVKM.